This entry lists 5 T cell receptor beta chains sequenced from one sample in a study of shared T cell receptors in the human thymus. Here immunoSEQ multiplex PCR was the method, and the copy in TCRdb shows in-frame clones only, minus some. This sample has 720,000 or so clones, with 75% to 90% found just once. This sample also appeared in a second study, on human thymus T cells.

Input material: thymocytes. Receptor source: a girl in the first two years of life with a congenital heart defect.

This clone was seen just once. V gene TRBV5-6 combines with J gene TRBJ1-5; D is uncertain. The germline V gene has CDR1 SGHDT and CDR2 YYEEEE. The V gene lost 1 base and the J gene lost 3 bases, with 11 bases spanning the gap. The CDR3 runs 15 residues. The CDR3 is CASSLWAASNQPQHF. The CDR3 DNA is TGTGCCAGCAGCTTGTGGGCAGCCTCCAATCAGCCCCAGCATTTT.

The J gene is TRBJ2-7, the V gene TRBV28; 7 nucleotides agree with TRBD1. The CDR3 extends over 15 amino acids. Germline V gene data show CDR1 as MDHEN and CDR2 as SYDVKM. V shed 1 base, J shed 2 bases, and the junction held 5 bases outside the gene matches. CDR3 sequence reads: CASSLFTDRAYEQYF. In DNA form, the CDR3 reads TGTGCCAGCAGTTTATTTACTGACAGGGCCTACGAGCAGTACTTC.

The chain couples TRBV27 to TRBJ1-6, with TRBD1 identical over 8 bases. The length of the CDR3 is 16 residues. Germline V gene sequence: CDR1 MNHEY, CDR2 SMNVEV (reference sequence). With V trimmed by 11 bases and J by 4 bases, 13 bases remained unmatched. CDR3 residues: CASTGGKVEYNSPLHF. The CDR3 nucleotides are TGTGCCTCTACAGGGGGGAAGGTTGAATATAATTCACCCCTCCACTTT.

The CDR3 DNA reads TGTGCCAGTAGTATAAGGGCTGGGGCCTCCTATGGCTACACCTTC. Translating it yields CASSIRAGASYGYTF. The chain links TRBV19 to TRBJ1-2; a possible D gene is TRBD1 (5 bases). Germline-derived CDR1 and CDR2 are LNHDA and SQIVND (reference sequence). The CDR3 runs to 15 residues. The germline V and J ends were trimmed by 2 bases and 4 bases, with 14 bases remaining between them. Based on the CDR3 plus reference TRBV19 and TRBJ1-2, the full variable domain is DGGITQSPKYLFRKEGQNVTLSCEQNLNHDAMYWYRQDPGQGLRLIYYSQIVNDFQKGDIAEGYSVSREKKESFPLTVTSAQKNPTAFYLCASSIRAGASYGYTFGSGTRLTVV.

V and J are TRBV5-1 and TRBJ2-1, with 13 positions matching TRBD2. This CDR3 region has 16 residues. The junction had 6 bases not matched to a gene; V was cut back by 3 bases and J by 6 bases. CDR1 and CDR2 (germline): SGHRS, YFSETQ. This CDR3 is CASSSTSGGGFNEQFF. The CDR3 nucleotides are TGCGCCAGCAGCTCCACTAGCGGGGGGGGATTCAATGAGCAGTTCTTC.